This T cell receptor (beta chain) was documented in a study of Graves' ophthalmopathy and Graves' hyperthyroidism. Study in general: Peripheral blood samples were taken at initial diagnosis, before any treatment.

Clinicians diagnosed using symptoms, serum thyroxine, TRAb, thyroid ultrasound and orbital computed tomography. Germline assignment: CDR1 LNHNV and CDR2 YYDKDF (reference sequence). The CDR3 has 16 amino acids. V was pared by 2 bases and J by 3 bases, with 10 bases of the junction left unmatched. The sample holds many counts of this clonotype. Its antigen is undetermined. Study outcomes and limitations: Blood also carried most expanded thyroid clonotypes exceeding 0.001 frequency. Discrimination between ophthalmopathy and stable hyperthyroidism by a 13-signature model showed about 88% sensitivity and over 70% specificity.

Beta-chain TCR CDR3 regions were amplified from RNA transcripts. First-round RT-PCR relied on HTBI primers, and a second-round multiplex PCR came next. In TCRdb, the multiplex PCR reads were re-called with MiXCR into one record per CDR3 protein. This table holds about 740,000 distinct CDR3 sequences, roughly 40% found once. V gene TRBV15 combines with J gene TRBJ2-7; 7 nucleotides line up with TRBD1. This sequence originates from an adult man with Graves' ophthalmopathy. Sequenced material: peripheral blood. CDR3 sequence reads: CATSRFRQGLYYEQYF. CDR3 sequence (DNA): TGTGCCACCAGCAGATTCCGACAGGGCCTTTACTACGAGCAGTACTTC.